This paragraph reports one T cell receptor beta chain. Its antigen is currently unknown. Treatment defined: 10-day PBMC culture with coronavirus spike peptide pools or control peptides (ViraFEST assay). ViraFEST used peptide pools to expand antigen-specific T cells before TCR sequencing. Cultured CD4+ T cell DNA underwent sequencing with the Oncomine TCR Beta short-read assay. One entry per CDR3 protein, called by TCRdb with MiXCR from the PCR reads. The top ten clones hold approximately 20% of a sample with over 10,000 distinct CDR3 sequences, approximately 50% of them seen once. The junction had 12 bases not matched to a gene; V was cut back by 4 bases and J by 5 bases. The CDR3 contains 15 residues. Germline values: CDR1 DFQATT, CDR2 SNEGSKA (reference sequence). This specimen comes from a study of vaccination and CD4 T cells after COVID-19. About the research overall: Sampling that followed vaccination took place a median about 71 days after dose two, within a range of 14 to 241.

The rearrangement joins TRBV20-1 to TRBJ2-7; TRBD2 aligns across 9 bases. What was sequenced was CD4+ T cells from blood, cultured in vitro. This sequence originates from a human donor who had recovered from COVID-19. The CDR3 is CSAIPGLADPNEQYF. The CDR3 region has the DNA TGCAGTGCTATACCGGGACTAGCAGATCCCAACGAGCAGTACTTC.